This entry features one T cell receptor beta chain sequence. Its antigen is unidentified. The data are from a study of T cell responses to AZD1222 COVID-19 vaccine. Study-wide results and limits: Donors, mostly white British, included more females; clonal diversity was possibly underestimated.

Unmatched junction bases numbered 4, after V lost 5 bases and J lost 8 bases. The CDR3 spans 13 residues. Germline V lookup: CDR1 KGHSH, CDR2 LQKENI. Sequencing was performed with immunoSEQ multiplex PCR; in TCRdb, only in-frame clones are kept and a portion is missing. The sample yields roughly 130,000 clones, around 94% seen once. Sequencing was performed on peripheral blood, taken on day 0 of AZD1222 vaccination. The TCR comes from an adult in good health. V gene TRBV18 combines with J gene TRBJ1-2; 11 nucleotides agree with TRBD1. Written as DNA, the CDR3 is TGTGCCAGCTCAGGACAGGGGGCGCAAGGCTACACCTTC. As protein: CASSGQGAQGYTF.